This TCR beta chain was observed in a study of cytomegalovirus exposure and HLA in healthy donors. Across the study: Per a later analysis, the approximately 700 first-cohort and over 90 validation repertoires shared one platform.

Using immunoSEQ multiplex PCR, the repertoire was profiled, and TCRdb retains in-frame clones only, with some absent. The sample carries about 190,000 clones, roughly 84% recorded once. Per germline, CDR1 MNHEY and CDR2 SVGAGI. V was pared by 6 bases and J by 2 bases, with 7 bases of the junction left unmatched. CDR3 size: 14 residues. The chain uses TRBV6-5 and TRBJ2-7; TRBD1 matches at 7 bases. The source of this sequence is a man in his late teens or twenties in good health and CMV-seropositive. The sample comprised PBMCs. CDR3: CASSVGQATYEQYF. In DNA form, the CDR3 reads TGTGCCAGCAGCGTAGGACAGGCTACCTACGAGCAGTACTTC.